This TCR beta chain was obtained from a study of somatic mutations in cytotoxic T cells in rheumatoid arthritis. Sequencing was performed with immunoSEQ multiplex PCR; in TCRdb, only in-frame clones are kept and a portion is missing. Of under 20,000 clones in the sample, about 85% were seen once. After removal of 2 bases from V and 0 bases from J, the junction contained 8 bases not matched to a gene. CDR1 and CDR2 from the germline V gene are ENHRY and SYGVKD. The CDR3 extends over 19 amino acids. Sequencing used CD8+ T cells sorted from blood. The rearrangement uses TRBV10-3 and TRBJ2-3, with 13 bases identical to TRBD2. The origin of this receptor is a woman in her forties with rheumatoid arthritis. The CDR3 loop is CAISEVGLAGAVSTDTQYF. The CDR3 nucleotides are TGTGCCATCAGTGAGGTAGGACTAGCGGGGGCCGTAAGCACAGATACGCAGTATTTT.